The rows below give T cell receptor beta chains drawn from one sample of a study of T cell changes during pregnancy in multiple sclerosis. Only in-frame clones appear in the TCRdb table, and some are missing; sequencing was by immunoSEQ multiplex PCR. The table includes approximately 90,000 clones, just under 95% detected once. The sequencing used peripheral blood, collected in the third trimester of pregnancy. These receptor sequences come from a female donor with multiple sclerosis, enrolled in a pregnancy study. The CDR3 runs from the conserved cysteine through the conserved F or W. The D gene is left open where the match is weak. A clone size is listed for some rows: how often the clone was seen (once, few, many), or a class if it is expanded.

.,TRBV29-1,.,TRBJ1-3,TGCAGCGCGTACTCTGGAAACACCATATATTTT,CSAYSGNTIYF
.,TRBV9,TRBD2,TRBJ2-3,TGTGCCAGCAGCGGAGATAGCGGGAGCGCAGATACGCAGTATTTT,CASSGDSGSADTQYF
.,TRBV29-1,TRBD2,TRBJ2-1,TGCAGCCCTTGGTCTTGGGTGACTAGCGGGAGGGCCTCATACAATGAGCAGTTCTTC,CSPWSWVTSGRASYNEQFF
.,TRBV12-5,TRBD1,TRBJ2-7,TGTGCTAGTGGTTTCGGGACAGGGGACCACGAGCAGTACTTC,CASGFGTGDHEQYF
.,TRBV2,.,TRBJ1-2,TGTGCCAGCAGTTATTTAATACACCATGGCTACACCTTC,CASSYLIHHGYTF
.,TRBV4-1,.,TRBJ1-4,TGCGCCAGCAGCCAAGAACGTTTCCAGTATACTAATGAAAAACTGTTTTTT,CASSQERFQYTNEKLFF
.,TRBV27,TRBD2,TRBJ2-1,TGTGCCAGTAATGGACTAGCGGGAAAGTTGGAATACAATGAGCAGTTCTTC,CASNGLAGKLEYNEQFF
.,TRBV4-1,.,TRBJ2-1,TGCGCCAGCAGCCAAGATGGGAGAAAACAGTTCTTC,CASSQDGRKQFF
.,TRBV28,TRBD1,TRBJ2-7,TGTGCCAGCAGTTCATACATAGGGGGCGAGTATAACGAGCAGTACTTC,CASSSYIGGEYNEQYF
.,TRBV7-6,.,TRBJ2-7,TGTGCCAGCAGCGCGACAGGATTTTACGAGCAGTACTTC,CASSATGFYEQYF
.,TRBV5-4,.,TRBJ2-7,TGTGCCAGCAGCTGGGGGGAACGGACACTGTATTCCTACGAGCAGTACTTC,CASSWGERTLYSYEQYF
.,TRBV2,.,TRBJ1-1,TGTGCCAGCAGTGAAGCCCCACAGGAGTTGGTGAACACTGAAGCTTTCTTT,CASSEAPQELVNTEAFF
.,TRBV10-3,TRBD1,TRBJ2-3,TGTGCCATCAGTGAGGCCGGACAGGGAGCAGATACGCAGTATTTT,CAISEAGQGADTQYF
.,TRBV6-1,.,TRBJ2-3,TGTGCCAGCAGTGAACGAGGGCGGGCAGGACTCACAGATACGCAGTATTTT,CASSERGRAGLTDTQYF
.,TRBV27,.,TRBJ2-7,TGTGCCCGAACGCGGAGGCCCTCCTACGAGCAGTACTTC,CARTRRPSYEQYF
.,TRBV13,TRBD2,TRBJ2-3,TGTGCCAGCAGCTTTCGAACTAGCGGGAGTTCAGATACGCAGTATTTT,CASSFRTSGSSDTQYF
.,TRBV29-1,TRBD1,TRBJ2-7,TGCAGCGTTGCCCCGGGACAGGGGAACGAGCAGTACTTC,CSVAPGQGNEQYF
.,TRBV9,.,TRBJ1-2,TGTGCCAGCAGCGTATCCCAAGGGACACCATATGGCTACACCTTC,CASSVSQGTPYGYTF
few,TRBV5-1,TRBD1,TRBJ2-4,TGCGCCAGCAGCCTTGCAGGGGGCGCCGGGCAGTACTTC,CASSLAGGAGQYF
.,TRBV28,.,TRBJ1-4,TGTGCCAGCAGTTTATCCCCCGCGGGAGAAATTGAAAAACTGTTTTTT,CASSLSPAGEIEKLFF
.,TRBV9,TRBD2,TRBJ2-3,TGTGCCAGCAGCGCCGATAGCGGGAGCACAGATACGCAGTATTTT,CASSADSGSTDTQYF
.,TRBV5-4,.,TRBJ1-1,TGTGCCAGCAGCCCCGAGGGCTACACTGAAGCTTTCTTT,CASSPEGYTEAFF
.,TRBV2,TRBD1,TRBJ2-7,TGTGCCAGCACCAGGACAGGGGGCGAGCAGTACTTC,CASTRTGGEQYF
.,TRBV28,.,TRBJ2-3,TGTGCCAGCACCTCTGGAGGGGTTAGCACAGATACGCAGTATTTT,CASTSGGVSTDTQYF
.,TRBV6-6,.,TRBJ2-1,TGTGCCAGCAGTTACTCGAACGGGTTCTACAATGAGCAGTTCTTC,CASSYSNGFYNEQFF